The text below deals with one TCR beta chain. The record originates from a study of CD8 T cells in Susac syndrome. Controls were healthy donors (matched for age and sex). Germline V lookup: CDR1 MNHEY, CDR2 SMNVEV (reference sequence). Trimming shortened V by 0 bases and J by 7 bases, and 12 bases separated the two germline ends. This CDR3 comprises 14 residues. The RNA, 0.5 to 1 ug, was put through reverse transcription using random hexamers. An immunoSEQ multiplex PCR amplified TCR beta CDR3 over 54 Vbeta and 13 Jbeta. TCRdb reprocessed the immunoSEQ multiplex PCR reads with MiXCR, giving one entry per CDR3 protein. The sample carries about 200,000 distinct CDR3 sequences, 85% to 95% recorded once.

The sequenced sample consisted of CD4+ T cells from PBMCs. This chain links TRBV27 with TRBJ1-1; perhaps TRBD1 as D (5 bases). This receptor was obtained from a human donor in good health. CDR3 region: CASSLSGGLGEAFF. Here the CDR3 DNA reads TGTGCCAGCAGTTTATCTGGGGGGTTAGGTGAAGCTTTCTTT.